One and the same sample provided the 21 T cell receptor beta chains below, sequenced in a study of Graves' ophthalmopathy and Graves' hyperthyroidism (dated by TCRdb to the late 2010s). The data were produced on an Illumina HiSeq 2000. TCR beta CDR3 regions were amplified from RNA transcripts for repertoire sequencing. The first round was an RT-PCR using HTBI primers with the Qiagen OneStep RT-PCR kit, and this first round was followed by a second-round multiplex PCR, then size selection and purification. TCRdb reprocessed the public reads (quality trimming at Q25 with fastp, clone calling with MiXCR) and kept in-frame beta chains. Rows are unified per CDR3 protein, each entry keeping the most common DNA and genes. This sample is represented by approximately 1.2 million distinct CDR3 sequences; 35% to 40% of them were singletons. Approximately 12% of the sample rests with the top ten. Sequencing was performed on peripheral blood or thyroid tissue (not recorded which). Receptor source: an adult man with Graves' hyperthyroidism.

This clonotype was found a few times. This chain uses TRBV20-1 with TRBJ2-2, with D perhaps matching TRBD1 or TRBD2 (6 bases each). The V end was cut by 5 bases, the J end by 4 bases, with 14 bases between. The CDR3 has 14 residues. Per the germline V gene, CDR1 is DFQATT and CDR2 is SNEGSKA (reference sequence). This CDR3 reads CSAAPRGVTGELFF. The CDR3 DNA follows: TGCAGTGCTGCACCGAGGGGGGTCACCGGGGAGCTGTTTTTT.

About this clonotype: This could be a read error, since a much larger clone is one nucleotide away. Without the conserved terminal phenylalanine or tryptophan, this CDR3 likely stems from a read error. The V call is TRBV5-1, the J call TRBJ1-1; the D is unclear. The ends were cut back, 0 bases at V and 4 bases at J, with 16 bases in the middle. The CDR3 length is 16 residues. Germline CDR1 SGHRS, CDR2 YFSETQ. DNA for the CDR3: TGCGCCAGCAGCTTGGCCCCGAACGACAAGTCCACTGAAGCTTTCCTT. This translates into CASSLAPNDKSTEAFL.

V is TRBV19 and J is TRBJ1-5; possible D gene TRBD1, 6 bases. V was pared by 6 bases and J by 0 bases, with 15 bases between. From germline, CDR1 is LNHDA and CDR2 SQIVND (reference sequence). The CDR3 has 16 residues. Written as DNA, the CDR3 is TGTGCCAGTAGAAGGGACACTTACGATAGCAATCAGCCCCAGCATTTT. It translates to CASRRDTYDSNQPQHF.

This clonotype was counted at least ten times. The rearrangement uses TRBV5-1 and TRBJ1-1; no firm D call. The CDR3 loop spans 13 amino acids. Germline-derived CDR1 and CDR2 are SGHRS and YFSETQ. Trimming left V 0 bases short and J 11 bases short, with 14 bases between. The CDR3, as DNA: TGCGCCAGCAGCTTGGTAACGCGGGTTGAGGCTTTCTTT. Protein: CASSLVTRVEAFF. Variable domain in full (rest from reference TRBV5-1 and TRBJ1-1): KAGVTQTPRYLIKTRGQQVTLSCSPISGHRSVSWYQQTPGQGLQFLFEYFSETQRNKGNFPGRFSGRQFSNSRSEMNVSTLELGDSALYLCASSLVTRVEAFFGQGTRLTVV.

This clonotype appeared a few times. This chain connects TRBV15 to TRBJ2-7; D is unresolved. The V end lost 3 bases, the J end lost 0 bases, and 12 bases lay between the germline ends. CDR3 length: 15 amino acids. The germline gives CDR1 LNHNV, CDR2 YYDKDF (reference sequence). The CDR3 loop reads CATSRPEKGSYEQYF. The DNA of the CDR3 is TGTGCCACCAGCAGGCCGGAAAAGGGCTCCTACGAGCAGTACTTC.

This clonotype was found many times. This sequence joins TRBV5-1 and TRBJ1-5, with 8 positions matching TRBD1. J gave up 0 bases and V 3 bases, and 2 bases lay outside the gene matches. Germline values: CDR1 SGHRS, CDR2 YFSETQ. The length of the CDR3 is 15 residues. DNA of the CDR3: TGCGCCAGCAGCTACGGACAGGGTAGCAATCAGCCCCAGCATTTT. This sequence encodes CASSYGQGSNQPQHF.

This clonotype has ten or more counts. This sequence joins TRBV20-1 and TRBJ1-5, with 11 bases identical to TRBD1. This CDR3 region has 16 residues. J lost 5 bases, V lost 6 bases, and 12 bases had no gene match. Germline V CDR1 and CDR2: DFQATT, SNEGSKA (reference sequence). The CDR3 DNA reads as TGCAGTGCCTACGAAGGGACAGGGGGTCCCTATCAGCCCCAGCATTTT. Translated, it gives CSAYEGTGGPYQPQHF.

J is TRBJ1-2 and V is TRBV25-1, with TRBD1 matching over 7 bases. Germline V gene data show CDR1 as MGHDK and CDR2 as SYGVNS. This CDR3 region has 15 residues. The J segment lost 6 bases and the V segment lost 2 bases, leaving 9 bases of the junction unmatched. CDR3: CASSEVDRAGDGYTF. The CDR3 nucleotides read TGTGCCAGCAGTGAAGTAGACAGGGCTGGAGATGGCTACACCTTC.

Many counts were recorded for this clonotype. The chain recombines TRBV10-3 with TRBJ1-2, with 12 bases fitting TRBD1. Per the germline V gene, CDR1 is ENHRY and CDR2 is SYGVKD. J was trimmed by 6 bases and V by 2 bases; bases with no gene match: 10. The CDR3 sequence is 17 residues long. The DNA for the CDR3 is TGTGCCATCAGTGAGATGGGGGGGACAGGGGGCGCGGATGGCTACACCTTC. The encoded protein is CAISEMGGTGGADGYTF.

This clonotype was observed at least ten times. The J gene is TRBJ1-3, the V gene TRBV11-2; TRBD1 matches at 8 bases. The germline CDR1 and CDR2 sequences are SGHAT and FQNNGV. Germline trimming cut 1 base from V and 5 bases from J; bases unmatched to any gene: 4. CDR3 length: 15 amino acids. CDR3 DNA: TGTGCCAGCAGCTTAGTGGGGACAGGACGAAACACCATATATTTT. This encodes CASSLVGTGRNTIYF.

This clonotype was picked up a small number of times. CDR3 sequence (DNA): TGTGCCAGCAGCGTGGGTCCGACAGGAGCAACTAATGAAAAACTGTTTTTT. Residues: CASSVGPTGATNEKLFF. This chain connects TRBV9 to TRBJ1-4; perhaps TRBD1 as D (6 bases). Germline V gene data show CDR1 as SGDLS and CDR2 as YYNGEE. CDR3 length: 17 residues. Trimming took 2 bases from V and 0 from J, leaving 14 bases between them.

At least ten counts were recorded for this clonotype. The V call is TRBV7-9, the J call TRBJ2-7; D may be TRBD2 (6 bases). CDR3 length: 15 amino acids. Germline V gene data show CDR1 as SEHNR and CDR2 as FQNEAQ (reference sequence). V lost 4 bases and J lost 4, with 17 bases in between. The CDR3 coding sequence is TGTGCCAGCAGCTCGACCGGGACGGGAGTATACGAGCAGTACTTC. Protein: CASSSTGTGVYEQYF. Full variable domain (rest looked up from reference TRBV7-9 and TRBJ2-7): DTGVSQNPRHKITKRGQNVTFRCDPISEHNRLYWYRQTLGQGPEFLTYFQNEAQLEKSRLLSDRFSAERPKGSFSTLEIQRTEQGDSAMYLCASSSTGTGVYEQYFGPGTRLTVT.

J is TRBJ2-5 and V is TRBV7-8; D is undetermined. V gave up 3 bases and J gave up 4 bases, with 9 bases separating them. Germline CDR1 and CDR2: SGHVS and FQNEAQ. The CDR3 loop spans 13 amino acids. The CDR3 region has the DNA TGTGCCAGCAGCTTGGATCACCTAGAGACCCAGTACTTC. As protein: CASSLDHLETQYF.

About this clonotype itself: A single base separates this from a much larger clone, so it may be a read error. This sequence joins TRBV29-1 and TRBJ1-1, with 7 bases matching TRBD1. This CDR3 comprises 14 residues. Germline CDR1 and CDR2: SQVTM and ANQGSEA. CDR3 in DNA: TGCAGCGTCAGGACAGGAGATTCGAACACTAAAGCTTTCTTT. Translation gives CSVRTGDSNTKAFF. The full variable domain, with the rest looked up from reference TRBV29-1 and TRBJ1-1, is SAVISQKPSRDICQRGTSLTIQCQVDSQVTMMFWYRQQPGQSLTLIATANQGSEATYESGFVIDKFPISRPNLTFSTLTVSNMSPEDSSIYLCSVRTGDSNTKAFFGQGTRLTVV.

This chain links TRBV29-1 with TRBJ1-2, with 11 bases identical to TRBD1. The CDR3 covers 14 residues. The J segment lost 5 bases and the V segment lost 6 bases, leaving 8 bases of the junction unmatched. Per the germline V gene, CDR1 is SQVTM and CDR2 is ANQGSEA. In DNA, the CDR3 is TGCAGCGTAGCCCAACGGGACAGGGGGTATGGCTACACCTTC. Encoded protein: CSVAQRDRGYGYTF.

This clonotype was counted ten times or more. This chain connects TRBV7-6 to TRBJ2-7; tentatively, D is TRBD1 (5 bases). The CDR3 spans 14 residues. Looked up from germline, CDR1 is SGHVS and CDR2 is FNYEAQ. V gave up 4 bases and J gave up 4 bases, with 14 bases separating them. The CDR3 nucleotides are TGTGCCAGCAGCTCCTCCCAGGGAACTTACGAGCAGTACTTC. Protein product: CASSSSQGTYEQYF. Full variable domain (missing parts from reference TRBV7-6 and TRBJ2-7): GAGVSQSPRYKVTKRGQDVALRCDPISGHVSLYWYRQALGQGPEFLTYFNYEAQQDKSGLPNDRFSAERPEGSISTLTIQRTEQRDSAMYRCASSSSQGTYEQYFGPGTRLTVT.

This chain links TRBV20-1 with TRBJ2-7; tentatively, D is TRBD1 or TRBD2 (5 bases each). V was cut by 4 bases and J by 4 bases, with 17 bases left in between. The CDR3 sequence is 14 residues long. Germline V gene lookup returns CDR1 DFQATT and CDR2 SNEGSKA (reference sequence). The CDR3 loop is CSANGDPALYEQYF. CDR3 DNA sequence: TGCAGTGCTAACGGGGACCCAGCCCTGTACGAGCAGTACTTC.

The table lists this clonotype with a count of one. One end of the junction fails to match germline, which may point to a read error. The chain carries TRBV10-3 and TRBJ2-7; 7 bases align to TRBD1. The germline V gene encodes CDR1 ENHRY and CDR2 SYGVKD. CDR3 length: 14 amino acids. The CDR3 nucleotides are TGTGCCAGCAGTCAAACGGGACAGACCTACGAGCAGTACTTC. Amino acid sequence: CASSQTGQTYEQYF.

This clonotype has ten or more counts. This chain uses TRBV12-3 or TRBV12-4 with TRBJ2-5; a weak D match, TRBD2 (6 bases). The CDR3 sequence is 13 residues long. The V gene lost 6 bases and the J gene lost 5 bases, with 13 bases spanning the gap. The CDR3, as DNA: TGTGCCAGCAGCTTAATCGGGGGTGAGACCCAGTACTTC. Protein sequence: CASSLIGGETQYF.

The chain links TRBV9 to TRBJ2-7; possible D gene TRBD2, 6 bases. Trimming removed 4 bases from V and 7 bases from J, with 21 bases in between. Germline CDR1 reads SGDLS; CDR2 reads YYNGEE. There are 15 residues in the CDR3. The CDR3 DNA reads TGTGCCAGCAGCCAAGGCGGGACCCTACGTTTGGAGCAGTACTTC. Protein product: CASSQGGTLRLEQYF.

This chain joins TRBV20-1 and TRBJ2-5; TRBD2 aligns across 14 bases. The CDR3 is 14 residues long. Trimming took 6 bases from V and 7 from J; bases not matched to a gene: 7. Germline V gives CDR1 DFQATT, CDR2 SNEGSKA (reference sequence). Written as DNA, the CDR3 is TGCAGTGCCGGGACTAGCGGGAGTAAGGGGACCCAGTACTTC. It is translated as CSAGTSGSKGTQYF.